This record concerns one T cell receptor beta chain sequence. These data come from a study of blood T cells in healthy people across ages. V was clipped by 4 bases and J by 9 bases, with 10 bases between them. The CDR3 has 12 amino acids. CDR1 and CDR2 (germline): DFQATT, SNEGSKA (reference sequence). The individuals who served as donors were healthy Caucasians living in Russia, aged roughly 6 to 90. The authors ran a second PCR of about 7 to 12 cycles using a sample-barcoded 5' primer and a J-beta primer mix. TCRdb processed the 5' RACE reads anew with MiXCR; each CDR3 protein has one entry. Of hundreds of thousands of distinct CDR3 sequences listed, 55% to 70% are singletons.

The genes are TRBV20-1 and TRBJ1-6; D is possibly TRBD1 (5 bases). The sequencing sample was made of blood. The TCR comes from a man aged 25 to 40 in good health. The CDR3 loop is CSANGGTSPLHF. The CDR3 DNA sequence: TGCAGTGCTAATGGGGGGACTTCACCCCTCCACTTT.